This is a list of T cell receptor beta chains from one sample in a study of identical twins. TCRdb itself ran the 5' RACE reads through MiXCR, one entry per CDR3 protein. This sample has 1.5 million to 2 million distinct CDR3 sequences, with under 35% found just once. The sequenced material came from cord blood. These receptors were taken from a newborn girl in good health. CDR3s include the opening cysteine and the closing phenylalanine or tryptophan. D genes are given only for firm matches. A row's size may be missing; if present it is once, few, many or a size class.

J,size,V,D,DNA,CDR3
TRBJ2-1,-,TRBV3-1,TRBD2,TGTGCCAGCAGCCAAAGGGGGTCTATAGCGGGAGGGGGTGAGCAGTTCTTC,CASSQRGSIAGGGEQFF
TRBJ2-1,many,TRBV12-3/TRBV12-4,TRBD2,TGTGCCAGCAGTGGGATCGGGACTAGCCGTTACAATGAGCAGTTCTTC,CASSGIGTSRYNEQFF
TRBJ2-7,-,TRBV20-1,-,TGCAGTGCTAGAGTCGCCTACAATGAGCAGTACTTC,CSARVAYNEQYF
TRBJ1-5,few,TRBV4-2,-,TGTGCCAGCAGCCAAGATCTTGGCAGCTATCAGCCCCAGCATTTT,CASSQDLGSYQPQHF
TRBJ2-3,once,TRBV4-2,TRBD2,TGTGCCAGCAGCCAGATGACTAGCGGGCGCACAGATACGCAGTATTTT,CASSQMTSGRTDTQYF
TRBJ2-1,few,TRBV13,TRBD2,TGTGCCAGCAGCTTTTTGGGCGGGAGGGCCCCCGAGCAGTTCTTC,CASSFLGGRAPEQFF
TRBJ2-3,-,TRBV27,-,TGTGCCAGCAGTATGGCGACAGGCACAGATACGCAGTATTTT,CASSMATGTDTQYF
TRBJ2-1,many,TRBV5-1,TRBD2,TGCGCCAGCAGCTTGGACCTAGCGGGAGTTGAGCAGTTCTTC,CASSLDLAGVEQFF
TRBJ1-1,-,TRBV19,-,TGTGCCAGTAGTACGTGGCAGGAGGGTGAAGCTTTCTTT,CASSTWQEGEAFF
TRBJ1-3,-,TRBV6-2/TRBV6-3,-,TGTGCCAGCAGTTACCTCGGTGGATACTCTGGAAACACCATATATTTT,CASSYLGGYSGNTIYF
TRBJ1-2,-,TRBV6-1,TRBD1,TGTGCCAGCATCCGAGACAACGGGGACAGCTATGGCTACACCTTC,CASIRDNGDSYGYTF
TRBJ2-1,-,TRBV12-3/TRBV12-4,-,TGTGCCAGCAGATCGGTGGGCGATGAGCAGTTCTTC,CASRSVGDEQFF
TRBJ2-7,-,TRBV20-1,-,TGCAGTGCTACGAATTACGGACAGCCCTTTCCTAACTCCTACGAGCAGTACTTC,CSATNYGQPFPNSYEQYF
TRBJ2-7,-,TRBV29-1,TRBD1,TGCAGCGTTGAAGGTTGGGCAGGGGGCCCCTACGAGCAGTACTTC,CSVEGWAGGPYEQYF
TRBJ2-2,-,TRBV12-3/TRBV12-4,-,TGTGCCAGCAGTTTAAGAGCGGCTAGCACCGGGGAGCTGTTTTTT,CASSLRAASTGELFF
TRBJ2-1,few,TRBV12-3/TRBV12-4,TRBD2,TGTGCCAGCAGTCTAAGTGTCGGACTAGCCAGCCAGTTCTTC,CASSLSVGLASQFF
TRBJ2-7,-,TRBV28,TRBD1,TGTGCCAGCAGGCCCGGACAGGGCCTCTCCTACGAGCAGTACTTC,CASRPGQGLSYEQYF
TRBJ2-1,-,TRBV7-2,TRBD2,TGTGCCAGCAGCTTTCGACTAGCCGACACCTACAATGAGCAGTTCTTC,CASSFRLADTYNEQFF
TRBJ2-3,few,TRBV27,TRBD2,TGTGCCAGCAGTCCCAATCTAGCGGGGGGCTTCACAGATACGCAGTATTTT,CASSPNLAGGFTDTQYF
TRBJ1-2,many,TRBV7-2,-,TGTGCCAGCAGTTTGGCAGTGAGGGCTAACTATGGCTACACCTTC,CASSLAVRANYGYTF
TRBJ2-1,-,TRBV20-1,-,TGCAGTGCTCAGAGGGAAGGGGGCTACAATGAGCAGTTCTTC,CSAQREGGYNEQFF
TRBJ1-1,few,TRBV25-1,-,TGTGCCAGCAGTGAATGGGGGGGGAACACTGAAGCTTTCTTT,CASSEWGGNTEAFF
TRBJ2-1,-,TRBV6-6,TRBD2,TGTGCCAGCAGTTACTCGGCGACTAGCGGTTACAATGAGCAGTTCTTC,CASSYSATSGYNEQFF
TRBJ2-5,few,TRBV3-1,-,TGTGCCAGCAGCCAAGTCGAATGGCTAGCGGAGACCCAGTACTTC,CASSQVEWLAETQYF
TRBJ2-6,few,TRBV10-3,-,TGTGCCATCAGTGAGGGAGTTTCTGGGGCCAACGTCCTGACTTTC,CAISEGVSGANVLTF
TRBJ1-4,-,TRBV27,-,TGTGCCAGCAGTTTATGGGCCCGGGGGGAAAAACTGTTTTTT,CASSLWARGEKLFF